The next 15 T cell receptor beta chains were all read from a single sample in a study of blood T cell repertoires in COVID-19. Profiling relied on immunoSEQ multiplex PCR, and the TCRdb table lists in-frame clones only, not all of them. The sample shows about 200,000 clones, approximately 81% of them seen only once. Sequenced sample: peripheral blood. These receptors came from a woman aged 80 or over with acute or convalescent COVID-19.

This chain joins TRBV18 and TRBJ1-6; tentatively, D is TRBD1 (5 bases). Trimming left V 0 bases short and J 9 bases short, with 12 bases between. Germline assignment: CDR1 KGHSH and CDR2 LQKENI. There are 15 residues in the CDR3. The CDR3 DNA reads as TGTGCCAGCTCACCACCGGGCTCCAGGGTTTCACCCCTCCACTTT. Protein: CASSPPGSRVSPLHF.

The chain uses TRBV2 and TRBJ1-6; D is unclear. Trimming took off 6 bases at V and 3 bases at J, with 12 bases between the two ends. Germline loops: CDR1 SNHLY, CDR2 FYNNEI. The CDR3 runs to 15 residues. Here the CDR3 reads CASRGFGSYNSPLHF. The DNA of the CDR3 is TGTGCCAGCAGGGGGTTCGGGAGCTATAATTCACCCCTCCACTTT.

This chain links TRBV15 with TRBJ1-4; D uncertain. The V gene lost 0 bases and the J gene lost 0 bases, with 8 bases spanning the gap. The CDR3 has 16 residues. Germline assignment: CDR1 LNHNV and CDR2 YYDKDF (reference sequence). CDR3: CATSRDRRATNEKLFF. The CDR3 DNA reads as TGTGCCACCAGCAGAGATAGGAGAGCAACTAATGAAAAACTGTTTTTT. The full variable domain, with the rest looked up from reference TRBV15 and TRBJ1-4, is DAMVIQNPRYQVTQFGKPVTLSCSQTLNHNVMYWYQQKSSQAPKLLFHYYDKDFNNEADTPDNFQSRRPNTSFCFLDIRSPGLGDTAMYLCATSRDRRATNEKLFFGSGTQLSVL.

J is TRBJ2-7 and V is TRBV11-2; 9 bases fit TRBD1. CDR3 size: 15 residues. The germline CDR1 and CDR2 sequences are SGHAT and FQNNGV. Losses at the gene ends were 3 bases for V and 2 bases for J; bases not matched to a gene: 5. In DNA, the CDR3 is TGTGCCAGCAGCTTTACCGGGACAGGGACCTACGAGCAGTACTTC. Protein product: CASSFTGTGTYEQYF.

The rearrangement links TRBV24-1 to TRBJ2-3; no definite D call. The V end was cut by 6 bases, the J end by 3 bases, with 15 bases between. The CDR3 consists of 15 residues. The germline V gene has CDR1 KGHDR and CDR2 SFDVKD. The DNA of the CDR3 is TGTGCCACCAGTACCACCGGGTTATTAACAGATACGCAGTATTTT. It codes for CATSTTGLLTDTQYF.

The V call is TRBV9, the J call TRBJ2-7, with TRBD2 as a possible D gene (5 bases). Germline V gene lookup returns CDR1 SGDLS and CDR2 YYNGEE. The germline V and J ends were trimmed by 0 bases and 2 bases, with 15 bases remaining between them. The CDR3 totals 16 residues. DNA for the CDR3: TGTGCCAGCAGCGTAGGTCCCGGAGGAGCCGCCTACGAGCAGTACTTC. It codes for CASSVGPGGAAYEQYF. The full variable domain, with the rest looked up from reference TRBV9 and TRBJ2-7, is DSGVTQTPKHLITATGQRVTLRCSPRSGDLSVYWYQQSLDQGLQFLIQYYNGEERAKGNILERFSAQQFPDLHSELNLSSLELGDSALYFCASSVGPGGAAYEQYFGPGTRLTVT.

The table lists this clone with a few counts. The gene calls are TRBV18 and TRBJ1-2; TRBD1 aligns across 8 bases. With 2 bases clipped from V and 1 base from J, the junction kept 6 bases outside the gene matches. The CDR3 contains 16 residues. Germline loops: CDR1 KGHSH, CDR2 LQKENI. CDR3 in amino acids: CASSPTSDRGNYGYTF. In DNA form, the CDR3 reads TGTGCCAGCTCACCAACGTCTGACAGGGGTAACTATGGCTACACCTTC.

This clone was seen a few times. The chain employs TRBV15 and TRBJ1-4; 7 bases match TRBD1. V shed 1 base and J 7 bases; nucleotides not matched to a gene: 6. The CDR3 runs to 15 residues. Germline V gene lookup returns CDR1 LNHNV and CDR2 YYDKDF (reference sequence). CDR3 DNA sequence: TGTGCCACCAGCAGAGTTCAGGGGGGATCTGAAAAACTGTTTTTT. Its translation: CATSRVQGGSEKLFF.

The V gene is TRBV7-8, the J gene TRBJ1-6; possible D gene TRBD1, 5 bases. This CDR3 has 14 amino acids. Germline V CDR1 and CDR2: SGHVS, FQNEAQ. V lost 5 bases to trimming and J lost 8 bases, with 13 bases between them. The CDR3 nucleotides are TGTGCCAGCAGCCCCACCTGGGGGGATTCACCCCTCCACTTT. This gives the protein CASSPTWGDSPLHF.

This rearrangement joins TRBV7-9 to TRBJ2-1, with 9 bases identical to TRBD2. CDR3 length: 17 residues. The germline CDR1 and CDR2 sequences are SEHNR and FQNEAQ (reference sequence). With V trimmed by 2 bases and J by 2 bases, 7 bases remained unmatched. CDR3 in DNA: TGTGCCAGCAGCTTAACATTATTAGCGGGAGCCTACAATGAGCAGTTCTTC. It encodes CASSLTLLAGAYNEQFF.

V and J are TRBV20-1 and TRBJ2-5; D ambiguous. V was shortened by 2 bases and J by 4 bases, with 5 bases between the two germline ends. Germline CDR1 and CDR2: DFQATT and SNEGSKA (reference sequence). CDR3 length: 11 amino acids. CDR3 in DNA: TGCAGTGCTAGAAAGCTAGAGACCCAGTACTTC. This sequence encodes CSARKLETQYF.

The chain carries TRBV4-3 and TRBJ2-2; TRBD1 aligns across 10 bases. After removal of 5 bases from V and 3 bases from J, the junction contained 3 bases not matched to a gene. CDR1 is LGHNA and CDR2 is YSLEER in the germline V gene. The CDR3 runs to 15 residues. DNA of the CDR3: TGCGCCAGCAGCTCTGGACAGGGGGACACCGGGGAGCTGTTTTTT. It codes for CASSSGQGDTGELFF.

This rearrangement joins TRBV10-3 to TRBJ2-1; 11 bases align to TRBD2. The CDR3 length is 13 residues. Germline CDR1 reads ENHRY; CDR2 reads SYGVKD. J lost 15 bases, V lost 6 bases, and 10 bases had no gene match. The CDR3 nucleotides read TGTGCCATCAGCAACGGGACTAGCGGAGGTGTGTTCTTC. This codes for CAISNGTSGGVFF.

This chain uses TRBV3-1 (or the pseudogene TRBV3-2) with TRBJ1-2; 8 nucleotides line up with TRBD1. The CDR3 loop spans 15 amino acids. The J segment lost 1 base and the V segment lost 3 bases, leaving 4 bases of the junction unmatched. Germline V gene lookup returns CDR1 LGHDT and CDR2 YNNKEL (reference sequence). CDR3 DNA: TGTGCCAGCAGCCACCACGGACAGGGTAACTATGGCTACACCTTC. Protein: CASSHHGQGNYGYTF.

The chain carries TRBV6-6 and TRBJ2-3; weak D call: TRBD2 (6 bases). The CDR3 is made up of 13 amino acids. Trimming took off 11 bases at V and 1 base at J, with 13 bases between the two ends. The germline V gene has CDR1 MNHNY and CDR2 SVGAGI (reference sequence). The CDR3 coding sequence is TGTGCCGCCTCGGGGGACGGCACAGATACGCAGTATTTT. Translation gives CAASGDGTDTQYF.